These T cell receptor beta chains were read from a single sample in a study of human T cells and chemical hapten exposure. TCRdb re-called the RACE reads with MiXCR, one entry per CDR3 protein. This table holds almost 35,000 distinct CDR3 sequences, approximately 10% found once. Material: whole blood, obtained in connection with sensitization to the hapten diphenylcyclopropenone (DPC). Source of these receptors: a man aged 50-60 years with alopecia areata. Some clones in this sample may be carry-over from other donors' samples. Both conserved end residues are part of each CDR3. D genes are given only for firm matches. Size is stated as once, few, many, or a class for an expanded clone.

>NA|few|TRBJ2-7|TRBV28
TGTGCCAGCAGTTCCAGACAGAGGGAGCAGTACTTC
CASSSRQREQYF
>NA|once|TRBJ1-6|TRBV18
TGTGCCGGCTCGGATGGAAATTCACCCCTCCACTTT
CAGSDGNSPLHF
>NA|many|TRBJ2-7|TRBV6-6
TGTGCCAGCAGTTACGTGGGAGGAGGGGAGCAGTACTTC
CASSYVGGGEQYF
>NA|many|TRBJ1-5|TRBV4-2
TGTGCCAGCAGCCAAGACAAGAGTCAGCCCCAGCATTTT
CASSQDKSQPQHF
>TRBD2|many|TRBJ2-6|TRBV6-1
TGTGCCAGCAGCCTCGCCGGGACTAGTTCCGTCCTGACTTTC
CASSLAGTSSVLTF
>TRBD1|few|TRBJ1-2|TRBV29-1
TGCAGCGTTGTCCGACAGGGGGATGATGGCTACACCTTC
CSVVRQGDDGYTF
>TRBD2|few|TRBJ2-5|TRBV3-1
TGTGCCAGCAGCCAACTTGGTCCTACTAGCGGGAAAGAGACCCAGTACTTC
CASSQLGPTSGKETQYF
>NA|many|TRBJ1-2|TRBV12-3/TRBV12-4
TGTGCCAGCACCATCGGGGCTAACTATGGCTACACCTTC
CASTIGANYGYTF
>TRBD1|few|TRBJ1-1|TRBV5-1
TGCGCCAGCAGCTTAGACAGGGTTGCTTTCTTT
CASSLDRVAFF
>NA|many|TRBJ2-1|TRBV28
TGTGCCAGCCATATAGGTAGAAGCTCCTACAATGAGCAGTTCTTC
CASHIGRSSYNEQFF
>NA|many|TRBJ2-7|TRBV10-3
TGTGCCATCAGTGAGCTCGCCGGGAACGAGCAGTACTTC
CAISELAGNEQYF
>TRBD2|many|TRBJ2-2|TRBV11-2
TGTGCCAGCAGCTCTCTAGCGGGAGGCCGGGGCGGGGAGCTGTTTTTT
CASSSLAGGRGGELFF
>NA|many|TRBJ2-2|TRBV6-5
TGTGCCAGCAGTTACTCGATGGGCCCGAACACCGGGGAGCTGTTTTTT
CASSYSMGPNTGELFF